The source of this T cell receptor (beta chain) is a study of somatic mutations in cytotoxic T cells in rheumatoid arthritis. Study conclusions and caveats: Among around 65 patients, several showed a largest CD8+ clone that surpassed 20% of CD8+ cells. Statistical analysis of the slight TRBV07 underrepresentation in rheumatoid arthritis patients did not adjust for multiple comparisons. Patients with rheumatoid arthritis, but not healthy controls, had CD8+ clonality that increased with age.

Produced via immunoSEQ multiplex PCR; TCRdb's table is partial and in-frame only. The top ten hold over 4% of the sample, which has about 26,000 clones, 82% seen once. A word on this clone: Its target is unknown.

Blood donors of median age about 50 years (range about 21-75), about 54% of them female, formed the healthy controls. Germline CDR1 is LNHDA and CDR2 is SQIVND (reference sequence). Trimming took off 6 bases at V and 7 bases at J, with 18 bases between the two ends. The CDR3 runs 14 residues. Material for sequencing was CD8+ T cells sorted from blood. This chain uses TRBV19 with TRBJ1-1, with a tentative D call TRBD1 (5 bases). This receptor was identified in a man over 45 in good health. The DNA of the CDR3 is TGTGCCAGTAGGGTAGGGCAGGGCGCCAATGAAGCTTTCTTT. Translating gives CASRVGQGANEAFF.